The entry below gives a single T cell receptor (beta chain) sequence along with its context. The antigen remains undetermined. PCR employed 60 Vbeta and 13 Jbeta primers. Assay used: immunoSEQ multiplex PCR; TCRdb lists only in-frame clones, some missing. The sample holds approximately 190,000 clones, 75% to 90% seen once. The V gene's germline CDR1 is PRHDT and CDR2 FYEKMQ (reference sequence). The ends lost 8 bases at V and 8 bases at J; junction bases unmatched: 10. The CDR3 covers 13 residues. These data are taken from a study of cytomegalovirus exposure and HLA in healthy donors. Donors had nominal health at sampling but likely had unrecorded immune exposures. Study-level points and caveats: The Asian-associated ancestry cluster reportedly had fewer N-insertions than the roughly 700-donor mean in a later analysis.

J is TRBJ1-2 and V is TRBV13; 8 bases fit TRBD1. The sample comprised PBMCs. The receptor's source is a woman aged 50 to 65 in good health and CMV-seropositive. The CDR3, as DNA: TGTGCCAGCGGCTGGAACAGGGGGGGCGGCTACACCTTC. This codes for CASGWNRGGGYTF.